This T cell receptor (beta chain) was observed in a study of cytomegalovirus exposure and HLA in healthy donors. PCR was performed using 60 Vbeta and 13 Jbeta primers. Repertoires were generated with immunoSEQ multiplex PCR, while TCRdb's copy carries only in-frame clones and drops some. Of around 190,000 clones in the sample, 79% were seen once. The receptor was derived from a woman in her fifties or sixties in good health and CMV-seronegative. The specimen was PBMCs.

CDR3 in amino acids: CASSAPGTGRDIQYF. Here the CDR3 DNA reads TGTGCCAGCAGTGCCCCCGGGACAGGGAGGGACATTCAGTACTTC. The rearrangement links TRBV2 to TRBJ2-4; 9 bases are a match to TRBD1. Losses at the gene ends were 4 bases for V and 8 bases for J; bases not matched to a gene: 9. Germline CDR1 reads SNHLY; CDR2 reads FYNNEI. This CDR3 is 15 amino acids long.